This TCR beta chain was profiled in a study of Ad26.COV2.S vaccination and SARS-CoV-2 variants. Noted treatment: around 19 received Ad26.COV2.S at low or high dose, single or two shots; 5 received placebo; per-sample allocation not given. Sample collection was performed on day 63 after the first vaccine or placebo injection. As its vector, the vaccine had Ad26, which expressed Wuhan-strain SARS-CoV-2 spike. Clones were sequenced by immunoSEQ multiplex PCR, and TCRdb holds only the in-frame ones, with some missing. This sample has around 450,000 clones, with 89% found just once. Looked up from germline, CDR1 is SGHRS and CDR2 is YFSETQ. Trimming removed 1 base at V and 1 base at J, with 9 bases between. This CDR3 is built from 14 residues.

This specimen consisted of peripheral blood, obtained in a trial of Ad26.COV2.S vaccine versus placebo. V gene TRBV5-1 combines with J gene TRBJ2-7; D gene ambiguous. The source of this sequence is a person between 18 and 65 years old who received the Ad26.COV2.S COVID-19 vaccine or a placebo. CDR3: CASSLLDGSYEQYF. The CDR3 DNA follows: TGCGCCAGCAGCTTGTTGGACGGTTCCTACGAGCAGTACTTC.